The 30 T cell receptor beta chains in this list originate from one sample, sequenced in a study of CD8 T cells in ankylosing spondylitis. Study results and caveats: A motif of under 10 highly homologous TCR beta variants was seen as apparently characteristic of ankylosing spondylitis blood.

Their target antigens are unknown. TCRdb independently ran MiXCR on the 5' RACE reads; one entry per CDR3 protein. In the table there are 350,000 or so distinct CDR3 sequences, approximately 8% of which are singletons. The sample taken for sequencing was blood, either unsorted or a sorted T cell fraction (not recorded which). Receptor source: a male donor with ankylosing spondylitis.

This clonotype was found a few times. The chain is built from TRBV3-1 and TRBJ2-7; TRBD2 matches at 9 bases. The CDR3 totals 17 residues. V lost 0 bases and J lost 2; bases outside the gene matches: 8. Germline V lookup: CDR1 LGHDT, CDR2 YNNKEL (reference sequence). CDR3 sequence reads: CASSQDRLAVSPYEQYF. DNA of the CDR3: TGTGCCAGCAGCCAAGATAGACTAGCGGTTAGTCCCTACGAGCAGTACTTC.

In this sample, this clonotype turned up a few times. The chain employs TRBV11-2 and TRBJ2-1; D may be TRBD1 or TRBD2 (5 bases each). From germline, CDR1 is SGHAT and CDR2 FQNNGV. Trimming took off 5 bases at V and 10 bases at J, with 15 bases between the two ends. The CDR3 has 13 residues. CDR3 sequence reads: CASSTGAPGEQFF. The CDR3 DNA reads TGTGCCAGCAGCACCGGGGCGCCAGGGGAGCAGTTCTTC.

The chain links TRBV7-9 to TRBJ1-1; 8 bases are shared with TRBD1. This CDR3 spans 13 amino acids. J was trimmed by 11 bases and V by 5 bases; bases with no gene match: 10. Germline V gene sequence: CDR1 SEHNR, CDR2 FQNEAQ (reference sequence). CDR3 residues: CASSTGQGSAAFF. Written as DNA, the CDR3 is TGTGCCAGCAGCACCGGACAGGGCTCAGCTGCTTTCTTT.

This clonotype was counted ten times or more. The chain recombines TRBV5-1 with TRBJ2-2, with 10 bases aligning to TRBD2. With 4 bases clipped from V and 4 bases from J, the junction kept 7 bases outside the gene matches. Germline assignment: CDR1 SGHRS and CDR2 YFSETQ. The CDR3 loop spans 16 amino acids. The CDR3 sequence is CASSVRAGGRTGELFF. Written as DNA, the CDR3 is TGCGCCAGCAGCGTCAGAGCGGGAGGGCGCACCGGGGAGCTGTTTTTT.

This clonotype has a handful of counts. The chain joins TRBV9 to TRBJ2-1; perhaps TRBD2 as D (6 bases). V lost 3 bases and J lost 7, with 11 bases in between. Germline V gene data show CDR1 as SGDLS and CDR2 as YYNGEE. The CDR3 spans 13 residues. CDR3 in DNA: TGTGCCAGCAGCGAGCGGGCGCTGAATGAGCAGTTCTTC. Amino acids: CASSERALNEQFF.

The rearrangement uses TRBV11-3 and TRBJ2-7, with 7 bases matching TRBD2. The germline CDR1 and CDR2 sequences are SGHNT and YENEEA. The length of the CDR3 is 16 residues. J was trimmed by 2 bases and V by 0 bases; bases with no gene match: 7. The CDR3 bases are TGTGCCAGCAGCTTAGAAAGGGGCGGGGGAACCTACGAGCAGTACTTC. The encoded protein is CASSLERGGGTYEQYF.

This clonotype has just a few counts. The chain carries TRBV7-9 and TRBJ2-7; the match to TRBD1 covers 10 bases. The CDR3 has 15 residues. Germline V gene data show CDR1 as SEHNR and CDR2 as FQNEAQ (reference sequence). V was clipped by 1 base and J by 2 bases; unmatched bases: 2. For the CDR3, the DNA is TGTGCCAGCAGCTTAGGGACAGGGGGACCCTACGAGCAGTACTTC. This codes for CASSLGTGGPYEQYF. The whole variable domain, remainder taken from reference TRBV7-9 and TRBJ2-7, is DTGVSQNPRHKITKRGQNVTFRCDPISEHNRLYWYRQTLGQGPEFLTYFQNEAQLEKSRLLSDRFSAERPKGSFSTLEIQRTEQGDSAMYLCASSLGTGGPYEQYFGPGTRLTVT.

This clonotype has more than one count but fewer than ten. The chain carries TRBV6-5 and TRBJ1-5; D gene uncertain. This CDR3 contains 11 residues. The germline V and J ends were trimmed by 8 bases and 9 bases, with 11 bases remaining between them. CDR1 is MNHEY and CDR2 is SVGAGI in the germline V gene. The CDR3 DNA reads TGTGCCAGCCGTGGTGGTGGGCCCCAGCATTTT. The encoded protein is CASRGGGPQHF.

A few counts support this clonotype. This chain connects TRBV12-3 or TRBV12-4 to TRBJ2-1, with D possibly TRBD2 on 6 matching bases. With 5 bases removed from V and 8 bases from J, the gap between germline ends came to 19 bases. This CDR3 is 15 amino acids long. CDR3 in amino acids: CASSPPTGLRDEQFF. CDR3 in DNA: TGTGCCAGCAGTCCTCCCACGGGACTGAGGGATGAGCAGTTCTTC.

This clonotype has a handful of counts. This sequence joins TRBV3-1 and TRBJ2-1, with 9 bases fitting TRBD2. After removal of 1 base from V and 4 bases from J, the junction contained 2 bases not matched to a gene. This CDR3 comprises 15 residues. Germline V lookup: CDR1 LGHDT, CDR2 YNNKEL (reference sequence). CDR3 sequence (DNA): TGTGCCAGCAGCCAAGTTCTAGCGGGGTACAATGAGCAGTTCTTC. As protein: CASSQVLAGYNEQFF.

This clonotype was seen many times. The CDR3 DNA follows: TGCGCCAGCAGCTTGGCCTCGGGGAACAATGAGCAGTTCTTC. This translates into CASSLASGNNEQFF. The chain is built from TRBV5-1 and TRBJ2-1, with a possible D match to TRBD2 (5 bases). In germline, CDR1 is SGHRS, CDR2 YFSETQ. V lost 0 bases to trimming and J lost 5 bases, with 9 bases between them. CDR3 length: 14 amino acids.

This clonotype has more than one count but fewer than ten. V gene TRBV14 combines with J gene TRBJ2-5; 8 bases are a match to TRBD1. The CDR3 has 14 amino acids. Germline lookup yields CDR1 SGHDN and CDR2 FVKESK. With 3 bases clipped from V and 4 bases from J, the junction kept 4 bases outside the gene matches. The CDR3 DNA is TGTGCCAGCAGCCACTGGACAGGGAGAGAGACCCAGTACTTC. Translating gives CASSHWTGRETQYF.

This clonotype was seen repeatedly, ten times or more. The chain uses TRBV18 and TRBJ2-1; the D gene is possibly TRBD2 (6 bases). The CDR3 is 14 residues long. Looked up from germline, CDR1 is KGHSH and CDR2 is LQKENI. The V and J ends lost 5 bases and 4 bases respectively, with 12 bases between them. The chain's CDR3 is CASSLGLLYNEQFF. CDR3 DNA sequence: TGTGCCAGCTCATTGGGACTCCTTTACAATGAGCAGTTCTTC.

This clonotype was recorded at least ten times. This rearrangement joins TRBV7-2 to TRBJ2-7; no clear D. Trimming removed 1 base at V and 4 bases at J, with 11 bases between. This CDR3 spans 14 amino acids. Germline V gives CDR1 SGHTA, CDR2 FQGNSA. The CDR3, as DNA: TGTGCCAGCAGCTTAGTTGCCGCCCTTTACGAGCAGTACTTC. Translation: CASSLVAALYEQYF.

The chain joins TRBV11-1 to TRBJ2-6; no firm D call. CDR3 length: 19 residues. Deletions cut 5 bases from V and 0 bases from J, with 20 bases between. Germline V CDR1 and CDR2: SGHAT, FQDESV (reference sequence). As DNA, the CDR3 is TGTGCCAGCAGCCCCCCCCGTAGGCAGGCGCTCTCTGGGGCCAACGTCCTGACTTTC. Protein product: CASSPPRRQALSGANVLTF.

This clonotype was detected only a few times. V is TRBV6-2 or TRBV6-3 and J is TRBJ1-5, with no clear D. The CDR3 length is 13 residues. Trimming took off 7 bases at V and 5 bases at J, with 12 bases between the two ends. The germline V gene has CDR1 MNHEY and CDR2 SVGEGT. The CDR3 spells CASTLFRDQPQHF. In nucleotides, the CDR3 is TGTGCCAGCACCCTTTTTCGGGATCAGCCCCAGCATTTT.

There are many counts of this clonotype. The rearrangement links TRBV12-3 or TRBV12-4 to TRBJ2-1, with 9 bases lining up with TRBD1. V was clipped by 3 bases and J by 12 bases; unmatched bases: 9. This CDR3 has 14 residues. The CDR3, as DNA: TGTGCCAGCAGTTTGGGACAGGGAACCTTGGGGCAGTTCTTC. The encoded protein is CASSLGQGTLGQFF.

This clonotype was seen repeatedly, ten times or more. The chain couples TRBV20-1 to TRBJ2-7; D is undetermined. The germline V gene has CDR1 DFQATT and CDR2 SNEGSKA (reference sequence). This CDR3 comprises 11 residues. Between the trimmed V and J ends, which lost 6 bases and 0 bases, there was a span of 6 bases. The CDR3 sequence is CSAVSSYEQYF. The CDR3 DNA reads TGCAGTGCGGTCAGCTCCTACGAGCAGTACTTC.

This clonotype came up a few times. V gene TRBV4-2 combines with J gene TRBJ2-2, with TRBD2 identical over 9 bases. Germline-derived CDR1 and CDR2 are LGHNA and YNFKEQ. V trimming: 1 base; J trimming: 2 bases; junction bases outside the gene matches: 5. This CDR3 is 17 amino acids long. The DNA for the CDR3 is TGTGCCAGCAGCCAAGTCCTTAGCGGGGGTAACACCGGGGAGCTGTTTTTT. Translating gives CASSQVLSGGNTGELFF.

This clonotype was seen at least ten times. The rearrangement joins TRBV29-1 to TRBJ1-5, with a possible D match to TRBD1 (5 bases). This CDR3 is built from 13 residues. The germline CDR1 and CDR2 sequences are SQVTM and ANQGSEA. V lost 6 bases and J 2 bases, leaving 11 bases between the germline ends. CDR3 DNA sequence: TGCAGCGTAGGCAGGGATGGCAATCAGCCCCAGCATTTT. The encoded protein is CSVGRDGNQPQHF. Together with reference TRBV29-1 and TRBJ1-5, the CDR3 gives the full variable domain: SAVISQKPSRDICQRGTSLTIQCQVDSQVTMMFWYRQQPGQSLTLIATANQGSEATYESGFVIDKFPISRPNLTFSTLTVSNMSPEDSSIYLCSVGRDGNQPQHFGDGTRLSIL.

This clonotype was detected only a few times. The chain carries TRBV7-8 and TRBJ2-2; D not resolved. Trimming stripped 0 bases from V and 4 bases from J, with 6 bases between. The CDR3 covers 14 residues. Germline CDR1 SGHVS, CDR2 FQNEAQ. CDR3 DNA sequence: TGTGCCAGCAGCTTAGCTGGCCTCACCGGGGAGCTGTTTTTT. Its translation is CASSLAGLTGELFF.

With regard to this clonotype: This may stem from a read error, because a much larger clone lies one nucleotide away. The rearrangement links TRBV15 to TRBJ1-1; perhaps TRBD1 as D (6 bases). Germline V gives CDR1 LNHNV, CDR2 YYDKDF (reference sequence). The CDR3 is 13 amino acids. The CDR3 DNA sequence: TGTGCCACCAGCAGAGATCTGCGGGACAAAGCTTCCTTT. Its translation is CATSRDLRDKASF.

This clonotype was seen only a few times. This chain links TRBV24-1 with TRBJ2-3; D gene unclear. V was clipped by 1 base and J by 4 bases, with 5 bases between them. Germline V CDR1 and CDR2: KGHDR, SFDVKD. CDR3 length: 13 residues. CDR3 nucleotides: TGTGCCACCAGTGATTTTCGGGCAGATACGCAGTATTTT. Translated: CATSDFRADTQYF.

This rearrangement joins TRBV7-2 to TRBJ1-2, with D hard to call. The CDR3 loop spans 12 amino acids. Trimming stripped 5 bases from V and 5 bases from J, with 9 bases between. Germline V CDR1 and CDR2: SGHTA, FQGNSA. In nucleotides, the CDR3 is TGTGCCAGCAGCGAGTTACGGTATGGCTACACCTTC. Its translation is CASSELRYGYTF.

The rearrangement uses TRBV12-3 or TRBV12-4 and TRBJ2-2; 10 bases agree with TRBD1. The CDR3 has 18 residues. V lost 5 bases, J lost 7 bases, and 16 bases stayed unmatched. CDR3 sequence: CASSPRGWDRGFGGELFF. CDR3 nucleotide sequence: TGTGCCAGCAGTCCCAGGGGGTGGGACAGGGGATTCGGCGGGGAGCTGTTTTTT.

The chain couples TRBV7-3 to TRBJ2-1; D may correspond to TRBD1 or TRBD2 (5 bases each). CDR1 is SGHTA, CDR2 FQGTGA, per germline. Trimming pared 5 bases from V and 7 bases from J, leaving 15 bases between. The CDR3 is 14 amino acids. The CDR3 DNA follows: TGTGCCAGCAGCATAGCCCGGGGCCGGAATGAGCAGTTCTTC. Encoded protein: CASSIARGRNEQFF.

This clonotype was observed many times. The rearrangement joins TRBV3-1 to TRBJ1-2; no clear D. CDR1 and CDR2 (germline): LGHDT, YNNKEL (reference sequence). The CDR3 sequence is 13 residues long. V lost 2 bases and J lost 6, with 10 bases in between. The CDR3, as DNA: TGTGCCAGCAGCCAAACAGTTATTGATGGCTACACCTTC. Amino acids: CASSQTVIDGYTF.

This clonotype was seen only a few times. The CDR3 spells CASSRGGTFYNEQFF. In DNA, the CDR3 is TGTGCCAGCAGTCGGGGCGGGACCTTCTACAATGAGCAGTTCTTC. V usage is TRBV12-3 or TRBV12-4 and J usage is TRBJ2-1; tentative D call: TRBD2 (6 bases). V was pared by 5 bases and J by 3 bases, with 14 bases between. The CDR3 length is 15 residues.

This clonotype was found many times. The chain combines TRBV20-1 with TRBJ1-5; possibly TRBD1 for D (6 bases). The CDR3 length is 15 residues. Trimming shortened V by 1 base and J by 6 bases, and 16 bases separated the two germline ends. Germline-derived CDR1 and CDR2 are DFQATT and SNEGSKA (reference sequence). The CDR3 is CSARVLGGASQPQHF. CDR3 nucleotides: TGCAGTGCTAGAGTCCTCGGGGGGGCCAGTCAGCCCCAGCATTTT.

This clonotype was counted ten times or more. The CDR3 reads CASSSSTGALDGYTF. CDR3 sequence (DNA): TGTGCCAGCAGTTCCTCGACAGGGGCGTTGGATGGCTACACCTTC. The rearrangement links TRBV12-3 or TRBV12-4 to TRBJ1-2; TRBD1 matches at 8 bases. V shed 4 bases and J 6 bases; nucleotides not matched to a gene: 10. The CDR3 runs to 15 residues.